These 8 T cell receptor beta chains were all obtained from the same sample, sequenced in a study of cytomegalovirus exposure and HLA in healthy donors. PCR involved 60 Vbeta and 13 Jbeta primers. Clones were sequenced by immunoSEQ multiplex PCR, and TCRdb holds only the in-frame ones, with some missing. Of a few hundred thousand clones in the sample, 80% were seen once. The sequenced sample was PBMCs. The receptors come from a girl aged 2-10 years in good health and CMV-seronegative.

The V and J genes are TRBV7-8 and TRBJ1-5, with TRBD1 matching 7 bases. The germline CDR1 and CDR2 sequences are SGHVS and FQNEAQ. J was trimmed by 1 base and V by 5 bases; bases with no gene match: 5. This CDR3 spans 15 amino acids. DNA for the CDR3: TGTGCCAGCAGCGCCTTACAGGGGAGCAATCAGCCCCAGCATTTT. Protein sequence: CASSALQGSNQPQHF.

The chain is built from TRBV4-1 and TRBJ2-5, with D tentatively TRBD2 (5 bases). The CDR3 runs to 13 residues. Per germline, CDR1 MGHRA and CDR2 YSYEKL. The V end was cut by 4 bases, the J end by 2 bases, with 8 bases between. CDR3 nucleotides: TGCGCCAGCAGCCCGCCGGGGCAAGAGACCCAGTACTTC. Its translation: CASSPPGQETQYF.

CDR3 coding DNA: TGCGCCAGCAGCCGGACAGTCCGGGGGGATAACTATGGCTACACCTTC. Its protein product is CASSRTVRGDNYGYTF. The chain links TRBV5-1 to TRBJ1-2; weak D call: TRBD1 (6 bases). The CDR3 sequence is 16 residues long. Germline CDR1 SGHRS, CDR2 YFSETQ. V shed 4 bases and J shed 1 base, with 17 bases lying between them.

The rearrangement uses TRBV28 and TRBJ2-5; 7 bases fit TRBD1. Unmatched junction bases numbered 11, after V lost 5 bases and J lost 5 bases. This CDR3 is built from 15 residues. CDR1 is MDHEN and CDR2 is SYDVKM in the germline V gene. The CDR3 here is CASSPGQLKEETQYF. The CDR3 region has the DNA TGTGCCAGCAGTCCGGGACAGTTGAAGGAGGAGACCCAGTACTTC.

V usage is TRBV6-1 and J usage is TRBJ1-1; 9 bases map to TRBD1. With V trimmed by 4 bases and J by 5 bases, 5 bases remained unmatched. Germline V gene sequence: CDR1 MNHNS, CDR2 SASEGT. The CDR3 spans 14 residues. The CDR3 protein is CASSGGQGWTEAFF. CDR3 in DNA: TGTGCCAGCAGTGGGGGACAGGGATGGACTGAAGCTTTCTTT.

In its sample, this clone was seen once. This CDR3 reads CASSSGNNSPLHF. The CDR3 DNA reads TGTGCCAGCAGTTCGGGGAATAATTCACCCCTCCACTTT. The chain couples TRBV27 to TRBJ1-6; D not resolved. This CDR3 contains 13 residues. Germline V lookup: CDR1 MNHEY, CDR2 SMNVEV (reference sequence). The V and J ends lost 4 bases and 5 bases respectively, with 6 bases between them.

The chain links TRBV25-1 to TRBJ2-5; 12 bases are shared with TRBD1. The J call is uncertain, as TRBJ2-7 better fits the DNA end. This CDR3 has 16 amino acids. Germline values: CDR1 MGHDK, CDR2 SYGVNS. The CDR3 DNA follows: TGTGCCAGCAGTGAGCTCGGGGGGACAGGGGGCCACGAGCAGTACTTC. Translated: CASSELGGTGGHEQYF.

DNA of the CDR3: TGTGCCAGCAGCGCTACAGGGGCCTTCAACTATGGCTACACCTTC. Amino acid sequence: CASSATGAFNYGYTF. The rearrangement links TRBV9 to TRBJ1-2; 7 bases line up with TRBD1. The CDR3 has 15 residues. V was pared by 3 bases and J by 2 bases, with 7 bases of the junction left unmatched. Germline-derived CDR1 and CDR2 are SGDLS and YYNGEE.